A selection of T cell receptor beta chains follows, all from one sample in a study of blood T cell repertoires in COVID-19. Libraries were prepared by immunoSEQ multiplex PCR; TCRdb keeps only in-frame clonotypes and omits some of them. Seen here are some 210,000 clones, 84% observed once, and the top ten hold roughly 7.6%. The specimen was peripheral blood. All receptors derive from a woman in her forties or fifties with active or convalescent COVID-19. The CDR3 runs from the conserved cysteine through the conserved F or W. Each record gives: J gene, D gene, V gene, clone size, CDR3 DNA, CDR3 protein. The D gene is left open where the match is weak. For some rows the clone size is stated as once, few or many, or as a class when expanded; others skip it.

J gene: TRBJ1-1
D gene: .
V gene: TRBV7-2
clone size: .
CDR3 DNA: TGTGCCAGCACCTATCAGGGGACGGTGAACACTGAAGCTTTCTTT
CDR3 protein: CASTYQGTVNTEAFF

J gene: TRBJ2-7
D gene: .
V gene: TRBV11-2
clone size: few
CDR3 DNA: TGTGCCAGCAGCTTGCATCCGAGCTCCTACGAGCAGTACTTC
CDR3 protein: CASSLHPSSYEQYF

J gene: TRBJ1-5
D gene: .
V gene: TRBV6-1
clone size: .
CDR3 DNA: TGTGCCAGCAGTGCTCAACCAGGTACGGTACCCCTACCCCAGCATTTT
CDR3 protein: CASSAQPGTVPLPQHF

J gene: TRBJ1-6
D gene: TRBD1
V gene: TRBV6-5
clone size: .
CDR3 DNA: TGTGCCAGCAGTTCCTCACAGGGGGCCCACAATTCACCCCTCCACTTT
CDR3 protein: CASSSSQGAHNSPLHF

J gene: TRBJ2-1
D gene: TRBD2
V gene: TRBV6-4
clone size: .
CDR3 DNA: TGTGCCAGCAGTGCTGGGGGGGAGCCATACAATGAGCAGTTCTTC
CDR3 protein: CASSAGGEPYNEQFF

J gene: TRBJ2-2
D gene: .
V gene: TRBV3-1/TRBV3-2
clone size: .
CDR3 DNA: TGTGCCAGCAGCCAAGTGGGCTTCGGAACCGGGGAGCTGTTTTTT
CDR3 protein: CASSQVGFGTGELFF

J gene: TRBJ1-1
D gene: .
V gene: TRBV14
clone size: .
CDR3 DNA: TGTGCCAGCAGCCAAGTAGGAACGGTTAAAGGGGAGGCCGAAGCTTTCTTT
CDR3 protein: CASSQVGTVKGEAEAFF

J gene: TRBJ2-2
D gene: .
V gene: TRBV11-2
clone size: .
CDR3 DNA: TGTGCCAGCAGCTTAGAATTCGGACAACTGAACACCGGGGAGCTGTTTTTT
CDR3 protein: CASSLEFGQLNTGELFF

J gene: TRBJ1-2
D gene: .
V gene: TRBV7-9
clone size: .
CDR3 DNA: TGTGCCAGCAGTTCAATTAGCGGGGGCTACACCTTC
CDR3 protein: CASSSISGGYTF

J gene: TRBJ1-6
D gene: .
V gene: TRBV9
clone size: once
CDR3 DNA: TGTGCCAGCAGCGAGACCCCCGGGAGGGCACCCCTCCACTTT
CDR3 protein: CASSETPGRAPLHF

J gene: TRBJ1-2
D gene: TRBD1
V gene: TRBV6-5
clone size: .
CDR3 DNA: TGTGCCAGCAGAACAGGGGGATATGGCTACACCTTC
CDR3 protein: CASRTGGYGYTF

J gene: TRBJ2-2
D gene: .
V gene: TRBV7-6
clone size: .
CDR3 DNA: TGTGCCAGCAGCCTACGGGACACAGCGAACACCGGGGAGCTGTTTTTT
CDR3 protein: CASSLRDTANTGELFF

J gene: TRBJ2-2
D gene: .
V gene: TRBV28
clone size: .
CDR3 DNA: TGTGCCAGCAGTTTCTACCAGGGTATCGGGAACACCGGGGAGCTGTTTTTT
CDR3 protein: CASSFYQGIGNTGELFF

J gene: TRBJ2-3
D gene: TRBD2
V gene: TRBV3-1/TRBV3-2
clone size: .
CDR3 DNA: TGTGCCAGCAGCCAAGGGACTAGCACCGGTCTAAATACAGATACGCAGTATTTT
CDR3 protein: CASSQGTSTGLNTDTQYF

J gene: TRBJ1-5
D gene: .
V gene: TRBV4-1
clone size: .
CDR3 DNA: TGCGCCAGCAGCCCCTTCGGGCAGGGCGGACGCAATCAGCCCCAGCATTTT
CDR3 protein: CASSPFGQGGRNQPQHF

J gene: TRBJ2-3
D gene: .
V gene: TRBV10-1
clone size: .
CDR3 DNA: TGCGCCAGCAGTGAGCCGGGAACAGATACGCAGTATTTT
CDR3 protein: CASSEPGTDTQYF

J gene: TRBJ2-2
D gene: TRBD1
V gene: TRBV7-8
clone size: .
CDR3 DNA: TGTGCCAGCATCCGGACAGGGGCGAACACCGGGGAGCTGTTTTTT
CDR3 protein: CASIRTGANTGELFF

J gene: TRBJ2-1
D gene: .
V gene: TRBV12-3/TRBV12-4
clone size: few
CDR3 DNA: TGTGCCAGCAGTTTAGGCGGGGGCGAGCAGTTCTTC
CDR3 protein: CASSLGGGEQFF

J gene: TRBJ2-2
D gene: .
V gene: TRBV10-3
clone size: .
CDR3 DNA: TGTGCCATCAGTGAGTCGACCAAAGGGGCCGGGGAGCTGTTTTTT
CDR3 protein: CAISESTKGAGELFF

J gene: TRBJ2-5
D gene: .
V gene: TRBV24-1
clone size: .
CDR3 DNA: TGTGCCACCAGTGACCCCAAGGCGGCCCAAGAGACCCAGTACTTC
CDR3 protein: CATSDPKAAQETQYF

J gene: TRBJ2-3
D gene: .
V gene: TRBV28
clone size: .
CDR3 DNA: TGTGCCAGCAGCTCCACAGGCCGGCGAGCAGATACGCAGTATTTT
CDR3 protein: CASSSTGRRADTQYF

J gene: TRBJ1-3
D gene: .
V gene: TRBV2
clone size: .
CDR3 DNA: TGTGCCAGCGGGGCAGCCCGCTCTGGAAACACCATATATTTT
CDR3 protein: CASGAARSGNTIYF

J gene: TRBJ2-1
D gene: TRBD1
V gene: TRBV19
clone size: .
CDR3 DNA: TGTGCCAGTACCTTAAGGGGGCGAGGGTGGACCTACAATGAGCAGTTCTTC
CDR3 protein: CASTLRGRGWTYNEQFF

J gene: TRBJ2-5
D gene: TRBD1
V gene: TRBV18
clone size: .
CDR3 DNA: TGTGCCAGCTCACCGGACAGGGAGACCCAGTACTTC
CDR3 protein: CASSPDRETQYF

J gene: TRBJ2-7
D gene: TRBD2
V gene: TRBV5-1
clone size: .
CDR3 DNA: TGCGCCAGCAGCTTAATAGCGGGGGCCTTAGGGAACGAGCAGTACTTC
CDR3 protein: CASSLIAGALGNEQYF

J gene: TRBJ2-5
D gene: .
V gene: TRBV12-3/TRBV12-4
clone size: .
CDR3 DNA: TGTGCCAGCAGTCAAATAAAAGCGGAGACCCAGTACTTC
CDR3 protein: CASSQIKAETQYF

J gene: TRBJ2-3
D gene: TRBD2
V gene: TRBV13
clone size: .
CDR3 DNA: TGTGCCAGCAGCTTACGGGCGGGAGCCCGCACAGATACGCAGTATTTT
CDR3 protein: CASSLRAGARTDTQYF

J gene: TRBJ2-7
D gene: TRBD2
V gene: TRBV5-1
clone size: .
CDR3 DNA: TGCGCCAGCAGCTTGGGACTAGCGCCCCTGTTCTACGAGCAGTACTTC
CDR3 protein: CASSLGLAPLFYEQYF

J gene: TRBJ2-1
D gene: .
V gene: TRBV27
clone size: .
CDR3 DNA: TGTGCCAGCAGTTCCCTAGAAAGGAGCTACAATGAGCAGTTCTTC
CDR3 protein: CASSSLERSYNEQFF

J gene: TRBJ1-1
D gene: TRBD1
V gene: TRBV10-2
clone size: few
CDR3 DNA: TGCGCCAGCAGTGACGCCGGGACAGGTGGCACTGAAGCTTTCTTT
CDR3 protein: CASSDAGTGGTEAFF

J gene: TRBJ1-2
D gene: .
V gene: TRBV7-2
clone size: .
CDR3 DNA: TGTGCCAGCAGCACCAGGACGGGAGGCTACACCTTC
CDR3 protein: CASSTRTGGYTF

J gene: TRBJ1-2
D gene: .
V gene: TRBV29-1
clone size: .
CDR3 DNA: TGCAGCCTTTCGAGGAGTTCCTATGGCTACACCTTC
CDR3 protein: CSLSRSSYGYTF

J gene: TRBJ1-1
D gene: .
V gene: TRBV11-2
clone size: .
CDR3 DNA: TGTGCCAGCAGCTTAGTTAGACAGAACACTGAAGCTTTCTTT
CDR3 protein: CASSLVRQNTEAFF

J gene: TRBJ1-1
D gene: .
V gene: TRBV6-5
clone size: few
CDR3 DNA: TGTGCCAGCAGCCTTGAGGGAGGGTTGAACACTGAAGCTTTCTTT
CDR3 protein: CASSLEGGLNTEAFF

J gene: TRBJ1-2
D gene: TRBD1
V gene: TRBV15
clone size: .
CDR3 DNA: TGTGCCACCAGCAGGGCGGGACAGGGGGCAGGAGGCTACACCTTC
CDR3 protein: CATSRAGQGAGGYTF

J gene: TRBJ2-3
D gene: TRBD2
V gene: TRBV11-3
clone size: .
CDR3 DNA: TGTGCCAGCAGCTTACGAACTAGCGGGAGCACAGATACGCAGTATTTT
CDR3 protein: CASSLRTSGSTDTQYF

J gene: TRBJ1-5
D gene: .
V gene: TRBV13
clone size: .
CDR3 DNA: TGTGCCAGCAGCTTATCCAGGGGCAGCAATCAGCCCCAGCATTTT
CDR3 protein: CASSLSRGSNQPQHF

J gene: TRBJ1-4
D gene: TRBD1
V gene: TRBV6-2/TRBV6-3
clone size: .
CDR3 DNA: TGTGCCAGCAGCCTCGGACAGGGATCGAATGAAAAACTGTTTTTT
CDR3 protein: CASSLGQGSNEKLFF

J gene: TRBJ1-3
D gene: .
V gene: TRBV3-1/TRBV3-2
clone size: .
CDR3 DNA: TGTGCCAGCAGCCAAGTTGGCGGAGGAAACACCATATATTTT
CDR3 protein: CASSQVGGGNTIYF

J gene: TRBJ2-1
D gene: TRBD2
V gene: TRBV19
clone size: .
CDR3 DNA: TGTGCCAGTAGTACCCCTGGACTAGCGGGAGCCAATGAGCAGTTCTTC
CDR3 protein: CASSTPGLAGANEQFF

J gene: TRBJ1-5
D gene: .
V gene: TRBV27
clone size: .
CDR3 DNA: TGTGCCAGCAGTTTAAACAGGGATCAGCCCCAGCATTTT
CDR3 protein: CASSLNRDQPQHF

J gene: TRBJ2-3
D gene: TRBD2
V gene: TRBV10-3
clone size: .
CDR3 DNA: TGTGCCATCAGCGGGGGGGCAGATACGCAGTATTTT
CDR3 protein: CAISGGADTQYF

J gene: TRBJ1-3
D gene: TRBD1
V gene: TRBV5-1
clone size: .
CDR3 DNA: TGCGCCAGCAGCTTGCGGTTCCCGGGACAGCAGGGAAACACCATATATTTT
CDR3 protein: CASSLRFPGQQGNTIYF

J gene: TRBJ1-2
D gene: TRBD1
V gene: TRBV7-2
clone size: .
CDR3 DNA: TGTGCCAGCAGCGTGACAGGGGAAGGCTACACCTTC
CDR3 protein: CASSVTGEGYTF

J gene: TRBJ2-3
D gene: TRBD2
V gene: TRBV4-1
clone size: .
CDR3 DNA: TGCGCCAGCAGCCAAGAGGTCCAGCGGGGGAAATATACGCAGTATTTT
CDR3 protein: CASSQEVQRGKYTQYF

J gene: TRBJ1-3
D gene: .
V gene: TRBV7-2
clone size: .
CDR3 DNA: TGTGCCAGCAAGGACGGGGGGTTGGGTGGAAACACCATATATTTT
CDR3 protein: CASKDGGLGGNTIYF

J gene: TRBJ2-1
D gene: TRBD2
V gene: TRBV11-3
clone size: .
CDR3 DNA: TGTGCCAGCAGCCCCGTAGCGGGAAAAAGGAATGAGCAGTTCTTC
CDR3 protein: CASSPVAGKRNEQFF

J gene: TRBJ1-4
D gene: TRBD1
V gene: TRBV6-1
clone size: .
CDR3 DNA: TGTGCCAGCAGTGAACTGGCGACAGGGGTTAATGAAAAACTGTTTTTT
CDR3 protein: CASSELATGVNEKLFF

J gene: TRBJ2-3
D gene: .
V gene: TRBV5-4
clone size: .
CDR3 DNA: TGTGCCAGCAGCTTGGAGGTCGGGATTTTGGCAGATACGCAGTATTTT
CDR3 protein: CASSLEVGILADTQYF

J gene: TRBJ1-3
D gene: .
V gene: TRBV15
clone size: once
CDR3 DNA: TGTGCCACCAGCAGAGTTCCTGGACAGCTCTCTGGAAACACCATATATTTT
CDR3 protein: CATSRVPGQLSGNTIYF

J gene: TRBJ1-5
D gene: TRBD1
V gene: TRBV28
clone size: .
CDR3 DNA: TGTGCCATCCAGGGGGAGAGTCAGCCCCAGCATTTT
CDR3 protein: CAIQGESQPQHF

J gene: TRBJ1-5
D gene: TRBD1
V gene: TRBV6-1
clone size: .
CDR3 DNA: TGTGCCAGCAGTGAGCAACCGGGACAGAGTAGCAATCAGCCCCAGCATTTT
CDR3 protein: CASSEQPGQSSNQPQHF

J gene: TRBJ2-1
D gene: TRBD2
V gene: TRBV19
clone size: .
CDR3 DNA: TGTGCCAGTACCCGGCCCGGGACTAGCGGCCCGTACAATGAGCAGTTCTTC
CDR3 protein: CASTRPGTSGPYNEQFF

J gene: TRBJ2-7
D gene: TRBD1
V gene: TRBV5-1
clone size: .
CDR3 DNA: TGCGCCAGCAGTCACCGGACAGGGGGGTCCTACGAGCAGTACTTC
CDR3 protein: CASSHRTGGSYEQYF